These 21 T cell receptor beta chains came from one sample sequenced in a study of neurological immune-mediated disorders. A single record per CDR3 protein comes from TCRdb applying MiXCR to the 5' RACE reads. The sample yields some 79,000 distinct CDR3 sequences, 13% to 15% seen once. Sequenced: PBMCs. All receptors come from a woman in her 50s in good health.

The table lists this clonotype with many counts. The chain recombines TRBV20-1 with TRBJ2-5; TRBD2 agrees at 9 bases. The length of the CDR3 is 14 residues. Germline CDR1 is DFQATT and CDR2 is SNEGSKA (reference sequence). V dropped 4 bases and J dropped 1; count of bases not matched to a gene: 4. The CDR3: CSATERGAQETQYF. CDR3 DNA: TGCAGTGCTACGGAGCGGGGGGCCCAAGAGACCCAGTACTTC.

This clonotype appeared many times. The genes are TRBV21-1 and TRBJ1-5; the table's D call, TRBD1, has no DNA check behind it. TRBV21-1 is designated a pseudogene. This CDR3 spans 18 amino acids. The CDR3 nucleotides are TGTGCCAGCACCGAACCTCAGGGGGCTAATGGTTGGAATCAGCCCCAGCATTTT. Protein product: CASTEPQGANGWNQPQHF.

This clonotype has at least ten counts. This sequence joins TRBV7-2 and TRBJ1-5; tentative D call: TRBD1 (6 bases). CDR1 SGHTA and CDR2 FQGNSA come from the germline V gene. The CDR3 has 15 amino acids. V lost 6 bases and J lost 1, with 13 bases in between. CDR3 coding DNA: TGTGCCAGCAGACCGGGGGGCGCGAGCAATCAGCCCCAGCATTTT. Translation gives CASRPGGASNQPQHF.

This clonotype has a count of ten or more. This sequence joins TRBV2 and TRBJ2-2; D is possibly TRBD2 (5 bases). The ends were cut back, 7 bases at V and 7 bases at J, with 25 bases in the middle. This CDR3 has 17 residues. Looked up from germline, CDR1 is SNHLY and CDR2 is FYNNEI. CDR3 nucleotide sequence: TGTGCCAGCACCTTTCGGATAGCGAGGCTCAGTGGCGGGGAGCTGTTTTTT. Translating gives CASTFRIARLSGGELFF.

This clonotype was seen many times. The chain has TRBV10-3 and TRBJ2-3; no definite D call. Germline loops: CDR1 ENHRY, CDR2 SYGVKD. The CDR3 is 11 amino acids. V lost 2 bases and J lost 4, with 1 base in between. The CDR3 DNA reads as TGTGCCATCAGTGAGGCAGATACGCAGTATTTT. It is translated as CAISEADTQYF.

This clonotype was detected a few times. The chain employs TRBV2 and TRBJ1-1, with D perhaps matching TRBD1 (5 bases). Trimming shortened V by 7 bases and J by 5 bases, and 17 bases separated the two germline ends. CDR1 SNHLY and CDR2 FYNNEI come from the germline V gene. The CDR3 contains 14 residues. The CDR3 DNA sequence: TGTGCCAGCACCTCAGGGAATGGGGAAACTGAAGCTTTCTTT. Translating gives CASTSGNGETEAFF.

This clonotype was picked up many times. The chain carries TRBV7-3 and TRBJ1-1, with D perhaps matching TRBD1 (5 bases). CDR1 and CDR2 (germline): SGHTA, FQGTGA. Trimming left V 0 bases short and J 1 base short, with 12 bases between. This CDR3 is 16 amino acids long. As DNA, the CDR3 is TGTGCCAGCAGCTTAACCCCGACAGACAAGAACACTGAAGCTTTCTTT. This sequence encodes CASSLTPTDKNTEAFF.

This clonotype was detected many times. J is TRBJ1-1 and V is TRBV5-5; the D is unclear. CDR3 length equals 16 residues. Trimming removed 4 bases from V and 0 bases from J, with 16 bases in between. Looked up from germline, CDR1 is SGHKS and CDR2 is YYEKEE (reference sequence). The CDR3 nucleotides read TGTGCCAGCAGCAATAGCAGGTACGGGTTGAACACTGAAGCTTTCTTT. Its translation: CASSNSRYGLNTEAFF.

The chain employs TRBV3-1 and TRBJ2-2; D perhaps matches TRBD1 (6 bases). CDR1 and CDR2 (germline): LGHDT, YNNKEL (reference sequence). The length of the CDR3 is 16 residues. The V and J ends lost 0 bases and 4 bases respectively, with 12 bases between them. CDR3: CASSQEVRGATGELFF. The DNA of the CDR3 is TGTGCCAGCAGCCAAGAAGTCAGGGGTGCCACCGGGGAGCTGTTTTTT.

This clonotype was picked up many times. V usage is TRBV6-1 and J usage is TRBJ1-6; TRBD1 agrees at 7 bases. Germline CDR1 and CDR2: MNHNS and SASEGT. The CDR3 is 16 amino acids. V trimming: 6 bases; J trimming: 8 bases; junction bases outside the gene matches: 13. The CDR3, as DNA: TGTGCCAGCAGGTTACAGGGGTCGGGGCCATATTCACCCCTCCACTTT. This encodes CASRLQGSGPYSPLHF.

This clonotype was counted at least ten times. V gene TRBV20-1 combines with J gene TRBJ2-7; 14 nucleotides match TRBD2. V lost 5 bases and J lost 4; bases outside the gene matches: 10. The length of the CDR3 is 16 residues. The germline V gene encodes CDR1 DFQATT and CDR2 SNEGSKA (reference sequence). The CDR3 region is CSASRTSGRIGYEQYF. DNA for the CDR3: TGCAGTGCTTCCAGGACTAGCGGGAGGATTGGGTACGAGCAGTACTTC.

The table lists this clonotype with many counts. This sequence joins TRBV28 and TRBJ1-2, with TRBD1 identical over 12 bases. V lost 7 bases and J lost 7; bases outside the gene matches: 10. CDR3 length: 15 residues. Germline values: CDR1 MDHEN, CDR2 SYDVKM. CDR3 bases: TGTGCCAGCACAGGCCCAGGGACAGGGGGCACTGGCTACACCTTC. It specifies CASTGPGTGGTGYTF.

This clonotype was detected ten times or more. This chain connects TRBV28 to TRBJ1-5; 7 bases are a match to TRBD1. CDR1 is MDHEN and CDR2 is SYDVKM in the germline V gene. The V gene end was trimmed by 7 bases and the J gene end by 4 bases; junction bases not matched to a gene: 7. CDR3 length: 14 residues. CDR3 residues: CASTEGQQNQPQHF. The DNA for the CDR3 is TGTGCCAGCACAGAGGGACAGCAAAATCAGCCCCAGCATTTT.

Comments on this clonotype: A clone one base away is much larger, so this may be a read error. This chain joins TRBV3-1 and TRBJ1-1, with TRBD1 matching 11 bases. The ends lost 4 bases at V and 5 bases at J; junction bases unmatched: 9. The CDR3 consists of 16 residues. Germline CDR1 is LGHDT and CDR2 is YNNKEL (reference sequence). In nucleotides, the CDR3 is TGTGCCAGCAGCCCCTGGACAGGGGGCTCGCGGACTGAAGCTTTCTTT. Protein product: CASSPWTGGSRTEAFF.

Concerning this clonotype itself: This may be a read error: a much more frequent sequence differs by one nucleotide. The rearrangement uses TRBV3-1 and TRBJ2-3; weak D call: TRBD1 (6 bases). The germline V gene has CDR1 LGHDT and CDR2 YNNKEL (reference sequence). This CDR3 spans 17 amino acids. The CDR3 DNA reads as TGTGCCAGCAGCCAAGGAAGTTGGGGGCTTAGCACATATACGCAGTATTTT. Residues: CASSQGSWGLSTYTQYF.

With respect to this clonotype: A clone one base away is much larger, so this may be a read error. The rearrangement uses TRBV3-1 and TRBJ2-7; D call uncertain. Germline lookup yields CDR1 LGHDT and CDR2 YNNKEL (reference sequence). The CDR3 runs to 15 residues. CDR3: CVSSQGPRSEYEQYF. The CDR3 DNA reads TGTGTCAGCAGCCAAGGCCCGCGGTCGGAATACGAGCAGTACTTC.

This clonotype was recorded at least ten times. This chain connects TRBV7-2 to TRBJ1-2, with D hard to call. The CDR3 covers 17 residues. The germline V and J ends were trimmed by 1 base and 4 bases, with 19 bases remaining between them. Germline CDR1 reads SGHTA; CDR2 reads FQGNSA. The CDR3 region is CASSLVPNFSQTYGYTF. Written as DNA, the CDR3 is TGTGCCAGCAGCTTAGTCCCGAATTTTTCACAGACCTATGGCTACACCTTC. Combining the CDR3 with reference TRBV7-2 and TRBJ1-2 gives the whole variable domain GAGVSQSPSNKVTEKGKDVELRCDPISGHTALYWYRQSLGQGLEFLIYFQGNSAPDKSGLPSDRFSAERTGGSVSTLTIQRTQQEDSAVYLCASSLVPNFSQTYGYTFGSGTRLTVV.

The sample holds many counts of this clonotype. The chain uses TRBV9 and TRBJ2-3; no reliable D call. The CDR3 spans 13 residues. Deletions cut 4 bases from V and 6 bases from J, with 12 bases between. Germline CDR1 reads SGDLS; CDR2 reads YYNGEE. In nucleotides, the CDR3 is TGTGCCAGCAGCTTCTTGCAGTCCGATACGCAGTATTTT. Translation: CASSFLQSDTQYF.

This clonotype was seen many times. This rearrangement joins TRBV12-3 or TRBV12-4 to TRBJ1-4; D might be TRBD1 (5 bases). Trimming shortened V by 8 bases and J by 12 bases, and 19 bases separated the two germline ends. The CDR3 loop spans 13 amino acids. The CDR3 is CASSSPAGVELFF. The CDR3 nucleotides are TGTGCCAGCTCTTCCCCGGCGGGGGTAGAACTGTTTTTT.

This clonotype was picked up a small number of times. The V and J genes are TRBV5-1 and TRBJ1-1, with a possible D match to TRBD1 (6 bases). The CDR3 has 15 amino acids. Germline loops: CDR1 SGHRS, CDR2 YFSETQ. Trimming took 4 bases from V and 5 from J, leaving 18 bases between them. The CDR3 DNA reads as TGCGCCAGCAGCCTCCTGGTGGGGGGCCAAACTGAAGCTTTCTTT. Its protein product is CASSLLVGGQTEAFF.

In this sample, this clonotype turned up many times. The chain is built from TRBV20-1 and TRBJ1-1; D gene ambiguous. The CDR3 length is 12 residues. Between the trimmed V and J ends, which lost 3 bases and 6 bases, there was a span of 11 bases. Germline assignment: CDR1 DFQATT and CDR2 SNEGSKA (reference sequence). CDR3 bases: TGCAGTGCTAGGTCCTTGGCCGCTGAAGCTTTCTTT. Protein sequence: CSARSLAAEAFF.